This T cell receptor beta chain was retrieved from a study of T cells in localized non-small cell lung cancer. J lost 10 bases, V lost 1 base, and 11 bases had no gene match. CDR1 is SQVTM and CDR2 is ANQGSEA in the germline V gene. This CDR3 has 14 amino acids. Sequenced by immunoSEQ multiplex PCR; TCRdb stores in-frame clones only, minus some. The table lists thousands of clones, roughly three fifths of them singletons, with roughly 7.4% in the top ten. Study results and limitations: Longer overall survival was linked to higher blood T cell density. Among the tissues sampled, uninvolved adjacent lung had the highest T cell clonality, above tumor.

Points on this clone: Its specificity is not known.

This sequence was found in a male donor aged 60 or over with stage I squamous cell lung carcinoma. Material: lymph node tissue, obtained before any cancer treatment. The V gene is TRBV29-1, the J gene TRBJ1-1; 8 bases are shared with TRBD1. The CDR3 sequence is CSVEGGAGGRGAFF. CDR3 bases: TGCAGCGTTGAAGGGGGTGCAGGGGGCAGGGGAGCTTTCTTT.